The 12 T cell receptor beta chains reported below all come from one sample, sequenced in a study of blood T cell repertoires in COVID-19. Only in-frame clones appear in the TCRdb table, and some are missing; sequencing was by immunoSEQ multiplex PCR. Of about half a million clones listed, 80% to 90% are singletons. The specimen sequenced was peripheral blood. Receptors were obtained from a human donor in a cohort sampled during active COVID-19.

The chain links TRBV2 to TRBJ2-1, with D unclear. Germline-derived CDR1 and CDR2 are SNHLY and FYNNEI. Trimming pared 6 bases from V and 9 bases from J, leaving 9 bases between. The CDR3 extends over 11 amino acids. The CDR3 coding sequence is TGTGCCAGCAGGCCTATTACTGAGCAGTTCTTC. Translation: CASRPITEQFF. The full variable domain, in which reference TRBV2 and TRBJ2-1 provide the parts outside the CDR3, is EPEVTQTPSHQVTQMGQEVILRCVPISNHLYFYWYRQILGQKVEFLVSFYNNEISEKSEIFDDQFSVERPDGSNFTLKIRSTKLEDSAMYFCASRPITEQFFGPGTRLTVL.

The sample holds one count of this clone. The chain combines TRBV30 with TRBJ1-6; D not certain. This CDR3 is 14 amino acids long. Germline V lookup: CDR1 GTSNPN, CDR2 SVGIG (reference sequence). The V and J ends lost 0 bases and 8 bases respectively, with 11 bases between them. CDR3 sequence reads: CAWSVGGSDSPLHF. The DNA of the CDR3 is TGTGCCTGGAGTGTGGGAGGGTCGGATTCACCCCTCCACTTT.

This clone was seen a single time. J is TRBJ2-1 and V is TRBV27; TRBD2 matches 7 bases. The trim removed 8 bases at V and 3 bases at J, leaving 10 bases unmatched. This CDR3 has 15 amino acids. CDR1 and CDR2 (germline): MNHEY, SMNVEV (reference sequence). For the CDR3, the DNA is TGTGCCAGCGCTCGGAGTACTAGCGTCTACAATGAGCAGTTCTTC. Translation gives CASARSTSVYNEQFF.

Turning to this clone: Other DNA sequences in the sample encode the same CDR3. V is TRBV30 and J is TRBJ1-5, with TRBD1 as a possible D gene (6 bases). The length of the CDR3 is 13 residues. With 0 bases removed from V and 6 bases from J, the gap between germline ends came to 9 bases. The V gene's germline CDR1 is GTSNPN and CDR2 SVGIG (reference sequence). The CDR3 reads CAWSVQGGQPQHF. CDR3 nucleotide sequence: TGTGCCTGGAGTGTACAGGGTGGTCAGCCCCAGCATTTT.

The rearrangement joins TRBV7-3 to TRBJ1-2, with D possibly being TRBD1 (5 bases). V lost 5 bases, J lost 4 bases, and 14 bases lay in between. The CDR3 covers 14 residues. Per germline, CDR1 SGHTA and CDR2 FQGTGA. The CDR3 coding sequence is TGTGCCAGCAGCGTCCAGGGTCAAGGCTATGGCTACACCTTC. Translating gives CASSVQGQGYGYTF. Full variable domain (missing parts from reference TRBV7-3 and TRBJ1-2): GAGVSQTPSNKVTEKGKYVELRCDPISGHTALYWYRQSLGQGPEFLIYFQGTGAADDSGLPNDRFFAVRPEGSVSTLKIQRTERGDSAVYLCASSVQGQGYGYTFGSGTRLTVV.

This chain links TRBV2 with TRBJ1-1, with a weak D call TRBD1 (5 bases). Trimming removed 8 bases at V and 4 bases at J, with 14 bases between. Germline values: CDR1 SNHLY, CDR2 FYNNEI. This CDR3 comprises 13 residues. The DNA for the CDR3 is TGTGCCAGCGATGGGACTGGGACCACTGAAGCTTTCTTT. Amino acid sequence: CASDGTGTTEAFF.

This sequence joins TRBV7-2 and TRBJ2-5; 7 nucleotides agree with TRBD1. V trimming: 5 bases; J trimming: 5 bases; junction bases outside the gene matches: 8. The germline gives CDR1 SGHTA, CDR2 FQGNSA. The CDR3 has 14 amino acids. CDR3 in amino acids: CASSLLGGRETQYF. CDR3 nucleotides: TGTGCCAGCAGCCTCCTAGGGGGCCGGGAGACCCAGTACTTC.

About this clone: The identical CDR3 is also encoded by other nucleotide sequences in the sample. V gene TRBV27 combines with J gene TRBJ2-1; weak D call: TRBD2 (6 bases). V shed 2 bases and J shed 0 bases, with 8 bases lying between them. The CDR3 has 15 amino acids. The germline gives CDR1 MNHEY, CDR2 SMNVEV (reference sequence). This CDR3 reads CASSLDSGSYNEQFF. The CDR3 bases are TGTGCCAGCAGTTTAGATAGCGGCTCCTACAATGAGCAGTTCTTC.

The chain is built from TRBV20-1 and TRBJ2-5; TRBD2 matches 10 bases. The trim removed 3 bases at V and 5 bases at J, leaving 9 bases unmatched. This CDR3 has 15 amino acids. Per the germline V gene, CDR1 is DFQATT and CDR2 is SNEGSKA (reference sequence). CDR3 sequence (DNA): TGCAGTGCTAGTCGGCCTAGCGGGAGTTGGGAGACCCAGTACTTC. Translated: CSASRPSGSWETQYF.

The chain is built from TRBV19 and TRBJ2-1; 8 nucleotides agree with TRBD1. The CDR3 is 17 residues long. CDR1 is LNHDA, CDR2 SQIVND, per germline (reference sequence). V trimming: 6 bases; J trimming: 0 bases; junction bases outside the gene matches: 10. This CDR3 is CASRDRVAASSYNEQFF. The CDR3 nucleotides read TGTGCCAGTAGGGACAGGGTAGCGGCTAGCTCCTACAATGAGCAGTTCTTC. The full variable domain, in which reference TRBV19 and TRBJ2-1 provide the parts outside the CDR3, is DGGITQSPKYLFRKEGQNVTLSCEQNLNHDAMYWYRQDPGQGLRLIYYSQIVNDFQKGDIAEGYSVSREKKESFPLTVTSAQKNPTAFYLCASRDRVAASSYNEQFFGPGTRLTVL.

CDR3 bases: TGTGCCAGCAGCTTGGATGGGCCCGAGCAGTACTTC. Amino acids: CASSLDGPEQYF. The chain couples TRBV5-6 to TRBJ2-7; no definite D call. The germline V and J ends were trimmed by 0 bases and 6 bases, with 7 bases remaining between them. In germline, CDR1 is SGHDT, CDR2 YYEEEE. CDR3 length: 12 amino acids.

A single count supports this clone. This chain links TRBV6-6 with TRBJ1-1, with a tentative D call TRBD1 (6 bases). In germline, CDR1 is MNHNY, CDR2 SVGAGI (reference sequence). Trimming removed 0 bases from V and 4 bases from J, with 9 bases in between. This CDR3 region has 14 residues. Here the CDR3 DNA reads TGTGCCAGCAGTTACTCGACAGGCAGCACTGAAGCTTTCTTT. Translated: CASSYSTGSTEAFF.